This entry concerns a single T cell receptor (beta chain). Antigen: not known. This entry comes from a study of blood T cells in healthy people across ages. Germline lookup yields CDR1 MNHNS and CDR2 SASEGT. This CDR3 region has 15 residues. V lost 7 bases, J lost 4 bases, and 6 bases stayed unmatched. Using a J-beta primer mix together with a sample-barcoded 5' primer, a second PCR was run for about 7 to 12 cycles. MiXCR, applied by TCRdb to the 5' RACE reads, yields one record per CDR3 protein. The sample has approximately 880,000 distinct CDR3 sequences, approximately 49% seen once. Per-sample PBMC isolation yielded at least 6 million cells. There were at least 6 micrograms of total RNA extracted from every sample. General observations from the study: Older individuals had lower TCR beta diversity per million T cells (the decline was roughly linear). Relative to aged donors, long-lived donors carried more naive CD4+ cells and displayed higher diversity.

The chain is built from TRBV6-1 and TRBJ2-3, with TRBD2 matching over 12 bases. This TCR was sampled from a man aged 25 to 40 in good health. The sequencing input was blood. The CDR3 DNA reads as TGTGCCAGCATCGGACTAGCGGGGACCGCAGATACGCAGTATTTT. Translating gives CASIGLAGTADTQYF.